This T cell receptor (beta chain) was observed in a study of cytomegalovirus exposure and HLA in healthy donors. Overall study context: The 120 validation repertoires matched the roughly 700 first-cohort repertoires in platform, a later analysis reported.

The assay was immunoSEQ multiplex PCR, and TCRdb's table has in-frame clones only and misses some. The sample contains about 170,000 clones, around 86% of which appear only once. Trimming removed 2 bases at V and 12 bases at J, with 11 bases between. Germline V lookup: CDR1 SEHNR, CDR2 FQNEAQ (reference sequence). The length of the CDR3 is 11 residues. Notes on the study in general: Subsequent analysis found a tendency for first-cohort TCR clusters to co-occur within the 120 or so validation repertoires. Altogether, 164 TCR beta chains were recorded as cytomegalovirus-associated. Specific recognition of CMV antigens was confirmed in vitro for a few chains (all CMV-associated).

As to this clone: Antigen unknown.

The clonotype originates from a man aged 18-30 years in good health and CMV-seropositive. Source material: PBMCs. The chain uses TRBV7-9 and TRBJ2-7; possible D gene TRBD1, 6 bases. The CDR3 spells CASSLIGQTYF. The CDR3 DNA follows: TGTGCCAGCAGCTTAATAGGACAGACGTACTTC.